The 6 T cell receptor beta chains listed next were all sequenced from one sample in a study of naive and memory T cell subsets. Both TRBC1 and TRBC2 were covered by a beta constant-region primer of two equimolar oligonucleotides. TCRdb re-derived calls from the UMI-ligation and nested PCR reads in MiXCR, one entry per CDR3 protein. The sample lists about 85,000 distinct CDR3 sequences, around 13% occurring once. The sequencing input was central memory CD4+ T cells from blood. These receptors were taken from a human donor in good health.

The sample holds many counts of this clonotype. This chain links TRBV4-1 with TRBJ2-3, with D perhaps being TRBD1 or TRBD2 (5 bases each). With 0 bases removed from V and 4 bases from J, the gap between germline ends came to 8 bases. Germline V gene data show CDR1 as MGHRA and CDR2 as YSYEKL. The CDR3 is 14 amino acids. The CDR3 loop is CASSQDGGADTQYF. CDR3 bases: TGCGCCAGCAGCCAAGATGGGGGTGCAGATACGCAGTATTTT.

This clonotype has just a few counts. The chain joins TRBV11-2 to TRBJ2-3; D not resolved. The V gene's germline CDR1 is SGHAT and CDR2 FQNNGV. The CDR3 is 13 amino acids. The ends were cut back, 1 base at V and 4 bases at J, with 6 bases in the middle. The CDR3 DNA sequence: TGTGCCAGCAGCTTAGCCGCGGCAGATACGCAGTATTTT. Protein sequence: CASSLAAADTQYF.

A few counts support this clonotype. CDR3 amino acids: CASSLPTAARYTF. The DNA of the CDR3 is TGTGCCAGCAGTTTACCAACGGCAGCCAGGTACACCTTC. The gene calls are TRBV28 and TRBJ1-2; the D is unclear. Germline CDR1 MDHEN, CDR2 SYDVKM. The germline V and J ends were trimmed by 2 bases and 11 bases, with 15 bases remaining between them. The CDR3 runs to 13 residues.

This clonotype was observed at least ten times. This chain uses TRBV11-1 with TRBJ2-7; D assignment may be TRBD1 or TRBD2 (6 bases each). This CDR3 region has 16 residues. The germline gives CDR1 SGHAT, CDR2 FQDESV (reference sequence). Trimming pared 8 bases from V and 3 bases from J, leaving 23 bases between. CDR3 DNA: TGTGCCAGCGGGGGGACACAAACCTCCCCCTTCTACGAGCAGTACTTC. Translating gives CASGGTQTSPFYEQYF.

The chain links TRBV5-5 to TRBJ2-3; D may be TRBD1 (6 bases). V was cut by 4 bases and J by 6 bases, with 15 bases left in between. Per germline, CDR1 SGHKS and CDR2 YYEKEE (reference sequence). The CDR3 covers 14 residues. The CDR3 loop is CASSRDTGRDTQYF. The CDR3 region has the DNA TGTGCCAGCAGCCGGGACACTGGCAGGGATACGCAGTATTTT.

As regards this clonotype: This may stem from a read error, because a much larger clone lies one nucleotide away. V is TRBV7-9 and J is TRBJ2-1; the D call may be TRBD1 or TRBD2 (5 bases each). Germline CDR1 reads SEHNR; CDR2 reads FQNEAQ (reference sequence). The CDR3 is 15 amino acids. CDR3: CASSPGRSSYNEHFF. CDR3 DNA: TGTGCCAGCAGCCCGGGACGGAGCTCCTACAATGAGCACTTCTTC.